This entry lists 27 T cell receptor beta chains sequenced from one sample in a study of PD-1 blockade in mismatch repair-deficient tumors. TCRdb's table, derived via immunoSEQ multiplex PCR, lists solely in-frame clones and lacks some. Among tens of thousands of clones listed, approximately 82% were seen once. The source was peripheral blood, collected 2 weeks after starting pembrolizumab. Receptor source: an adult with mismatch repair-deficient cancer.

V gene TRBV5-4 combines with J gene TRBJ1-1; TRBD1 might be the D (5 bases). Trimming took 3 bases from V and 2 from J, leaving 14 bases between them. Germline CDR1 is SGHNT and CDR2 is YYREEE (reference sequence). The CDR3 contains 15 residues. The CDR3, as DNA: TGTGCCAGCAGCTGGGTGCCAGGGAGTAACACTGAAGCTTTCTTT. Translating it yields CASSWVPGSNTEAFF.

The V and J genes are TRBV9 and TRBJ1-5; D is unclear. V dropped 4 bases and J dropped 6 bases, with 11 bases sitting between them. The CDR3 runs 13 residues. The germline V gene encodes CDR1 SGDLS and CDR2 YYNGEE. The CDR3 loop reads CASSPDIRQPQHF. DNA for the CDR3: TGTGCCAGCAGCCCCGACATCCGTCAGCCCCAGCATTTT.

This clone was recorded only once. The CDR3 DNA is TGTGCCAGCAGTGAGAACCCTTCGTTGAGACCTAACTACGAGCAGTACTTC. Translation gives CASSENPSLRPNYEQYF. The rearrangement uses TRBV28 and TRBJ2-7; no clear D gene. Germline-derived CDR1 and CDR2 are MDHEN and SYDVKM. The CDR3 sequence is 17 residues long. Trimming took 5 bases from V and 3 from J, leaving 23 bases between them. The full variable domain, its missing parts supplied by reference TRBV28 and TRBJ2-7, is DVKVTQSSRYLVKRTGEKVFLECVQDMDHENMFWYRQDPGLGLRLIYFSYDVKMKEKGDIPEGYSVSREKKERFSLILESASTNQTSMYLCASSENPSLRPNYEQYFGPGTRLTVT.

The genes are TRBV5-1 and TRBJ1-1; D uncertain. V shed 0 bases and J shed 1 base, with 7 bases lying between them. The CDR3 contains 14 residues. Germline loops: CDR1 SGHRS, CDR2 YFSETQ. CDR3 region: CASSLDGANTEAFF. CDR3 coding DNA: TGCGCCAGCAGCTTGGACGGAGCGAACACTGAAGCTTTCTTT. The full variable domain, its missing parts supplied by reference TRBV5-1 and TRBJ1-1, is KAGVTQTPRYLIKTRGQQVTLSCSPISGHRSVSWYQQTPGQGLQFLFEYFSETQRNKGNFPGRFSGRQFSNSRSEMNVSTLELGDSALYLCASSLDGANTEAFFGQGTRLTVV.

This chain connects TRBV30 to TRBJ2-7, with D possibly matching TRBD1 (5 bases). V lost 1 base and J 4 bases, leaving 11 bases between the germline ends. The CDR3 loop spans 13 amino acids. The germline CDR1 and CDR2 sequences are GTSNPN and SVGIG (reference sequence). This CDR3 reads CAWSGQPPYEQYF. The DNA for the CDR3 is TGTGCCTGGAGTGGACAGCCTCCTTACGAGCAGTACTTC.

On this clone: The identical CDR3 is also encoded by other nucleotide sequences in the sample. The CDR3 sequence: CASSFSGGDEQFF. The DNA for the CDR3 is TGTGCCAGCAGCTTCTCTGGTGGCGATGAGCAGTTCTTC. The chain combines TRBV7-2 with TRBJ2-1, with D hard to call. Trimming removed 3 bases at V and 8 bases at J, with 11 bases between. Germline CDR1 reads SGHTA; CDR2 reads FQGNSA. The CDR3 has 13 amino acids.

This clone was seen a single time. CDR3 sequence (DNA): TGCAGGGGTGCGGGAGGTGGTACGCAGTATTTT. Translating gives CRGAGGGTQYF. The chain recombines TRBV20-1 with TRBJ2-3; 8 bases align to TRBD2. The germline V gene has CDR1 DFQATT and CDR2 SNEGSKA (reference sequence). This CDR3 has 11 residues.

The sample holds one count of this clone. The chain is built from TRBV7-2 and TRBJ2-4; the D call may be TRBD1 or TRBD2 (5 bases each). This CDR3 contains 14 residues. Germline V CDR1 and CDR2: SGHTA, FQGNSA. Trimming shortened V by 1 base and J by 13 bases, and 17 bases separated the two germline ends. The CDR3 loop is CASSLGVGVAGQYF. DNA of the CDR3: TGTGCCAGCAGCTTAGGAGTGGGGGTGGCAGGGCAGTACTTC.

This chain links TRBV29-1 with TRBJ1-3; D remains unclear. The germline V and J ends were trimmed by 8 bases and 1 base, with 15 bases remaining between them. CDR3 length: 14 residues. Germline-derived CDR1 and CDR2 are SQVTM and ANQGSEA. The CDR3, as DNA: TGCAGCTCATCCCGACTTGGTTCTGGAAACACCATATATTTT. It specifies CSSSRLGSGNTIYF.

The chain recombines TRBV30 with TRBJ2-1; D remains unclear. Germline V gene sequence: CDR1 GTSNPN, CDR2 SVGIG (reference sequence). The V end lost 2 bases, the J end lost 0 bases, and 5 bases lay between the germline ends. The CDR3 extends over 13 amino acids. This chain's CDR3 is CAWSKGSYNEQFF. The CDR3, as DNA: TGTGCCTGGAGTAAGGGCTCCTACAATGAGCAGTTCTTC.

The table lists this clone with a count of one. The chain employs TRBV7-9 and TRBJ1-3; D remains ambiguous. The CDR3 has 14 residues. V was clipped by 4 bases and J by 0 bases, with 7 bases between them. Germline loops: CDR1 SEHNR, CDR2 FQNEAQ (reference sequence). CDR3 bases: TGTGCCAGCAGCTCTCCGGACTCTGGAAACACCATATATTTT. Translation: CASSSPDSGNTIYF.

This CDR3 reads CASSYSFMGTNQPQHF. In nucleotides, the CDR3 is TGTGCCAGCAGTTACTCCTTCATGGGGACCAATCAGCCCCAGCATTTT. The chain recombines TRBV6-5 with TRBJ1-5; the D gene is possibly TRBD1 (5 bases). V lost 0 bases and J lost 3, with 12 bases in between. This CDR3 region has 16 residues. Germline V gene lookup returns CDR1 MNHEY and CDR2 SVGAGI.

The V call is TRBV4-1, the J call TRBJ2-7, with 11 bases fitting TRBD1. The V and J ends lost 1 base and 4 bases, in that order; junction bases with no gene match: 15. Germline CDR1 is MGHRA and CDR2 is YSYEKL. The CDR3 sequence is 19 residues long. CDR3 coding DNA: TGCGCCAGCAGCCAAGGCATTTCGTTCGGGACAGGGGGTATTTACGAGCAGTACTTC. This sequence encodes CASSQGISFGTGGIYEQYF.

V gene TRBV30 combines with J gene TRBJ2-7, with 10 bases aligning to TRBD2. This CDR3 contains 14 residues. Germline V CDR1 and CDR2: GTSNPN, SVGIG (reference sequence). The V segment lost 0 bases and the J segment 2 bases; nucleotides outside the gene matches: 1. The CDR3 coding sequence is TGTGCCTGGAGTGTAGGGACTAGCGCCTACGAGCAGTACTTC. It encodes CAWSVGTSAYEQYF.

The chain links TRBV14 to TRBJ2-7, with 7 positions matching TRBD1. Germline V gene lookup returns CDR1 SGHDN and CDR2 FVKESK. V was pared by 6 bases and J by 0 bases, with 14 bases of the junction left unmatched. The CDR3 extends over 17 amino acids. In nucleotides, the CDR3 is TGTGCCAGCAGTTCAGGCTGGGGGACAGACTACTCCTACGAGCAGTACTTC. Amino acid sequence: CASSSGWGTDYSYEQYF.

The CDR3 coding sequence is TGTGCCTGGAGTACAGGGGGCTTGGGCTACACCTTC. Protein sequence: CAWSTGGLGYTF. The rearrangement joins TRBV30 to TRBJ1-2; 9 bases map to TRBD1. This CDR3 spans 12 amino acids. The germline CDR1 and CDR2 sequences are GTSNPN and SVGIG (reference sequence). J gave up 8 bases and V 2 bases, and 3 bases lay outside the gene matches.

The V gene is TRBV9, the J gene TRBJ2-7; no clear D gene. This CDR3 has 13 residues. Germline V gene sequence: CDR1 SGDLS, CDR2 YYNGEE. V was cut by 0 bases and J by 0 bases, with 4 bases left in between. CDR3 DNA sequence: TGTGCCAGCAGCGTAGGACACTCCTACGAGCAGTACTTC. Translating gives CASSVGHSYEQYF.

Only one count was recorded for this clone. V and J are TRBV6-5 and TRBJ2-1; 7 nucleotides agree with TRBD2. The CDR3 covers 15 residues. Trimming removed 7 bases from V and 4 bases from J; junction bases left unmatched: 10. Germline CDR1 MNHEY, CDR2 SVGAGI. This chain's CDR3 is CASTEREAPYNEQFF. As DNA, the CDR3 is TGTGCCAGCACGGAACGGGAGGCTCCTTACAATGAGCAGTTCTTC.

This chain joins TRBV9 and TRBJ2-3, with TRBD1 matching over 10 bases. The junction had 1 base not matched to a gene; V was cut back by 0 bases and J by 0 bases. The germline gives CDR1 SGDLS, CDR2 YYNGEE. The CDR3 consists of 16 residues. As DNA, the CDR3 is TGTGCCAGCAGCGTAGGACAGGGGGCTAGCACAGATACGCAGTATTTT. This codes for CASSVGQGASTDTQYF.

The CDR3 DNA sequence: TGTGCCAGTAACGATCGTTGGTCAAATCAGCCCCAGCATTTT. The encoded protein is CASNDRWSNQPQHF. The gene calls are TRBV19 and TRBJ1-5; D gene uncertain. Germline V gene sequence: CDR1 LNHDA, CDR2 SQIVND (reference sequence). The V and J ends lost 7 bases and 4 bases respectively, with 14 bases between them. The CDR3 is 14 amino acids.

This chain links TRBV7-9 with TRBJ1-5; TRBD1 aligns across 9 bases. CDR3 length equals 15 residues. Germline V gives CDR1 SEHNR, CDR2 FQNEAQ (reference sequence). V was pared by 5 bases and J by 0 bases, with 2 bases of the junction left unmatched. CDR3 protein: CASSRTGDSNQPQHF. The DNA of the CDR3 is TGTGCCAGCAGCCGGACAGGGGATAGCAATCAGCCCCAGCATTTT.

This clone was seen more than once but under ten times. The chain recombines TRBV7-6 with TRBJ1-2; D unclear. Trimming left V 3 bases short and J 8 bases short, with 13 bases between. Germline V gene lookup returns CDR1 SGHVS and CDR2 FNYEAQ. The CDR3 runs to 13 residues. For the CDR3, the DNA is TGTGCCAGCAGCTTGGGAGGGATGAGAGGCTACACCTTC. Its translation: CASSLGGMRGYTF.

The rearrangement uses TRBV7-6 and TRBJ2-1; D may match TRBD1 or TRBD2 (7 bases each). V was trimmed by 5 bases and J by 8 bases, leaving 25 bases between them. This CDR3 is built from 17 residues. CDR1 is SGHVS, CDR2 FNYEAQ, per germline. This CDR3 is CASSLSGPGGGQDEQFF. CDR3 nucleotides: TGTGCCAGCAGCCTTTCGGGGCCAGGGGGAGGGCAGGATGAGCAGTTCTTC.

The chain is built from TRBV30 and TRBJ2-6; D is unclear. From germline, CDR1 is GTSNPN and CDR2 SVGIG (reference sequence). V dropped 2 bases and J dropped 0 bases, with 8 bases sitting between them. The CDR3 sequence is 15 residues long. The DNA of the CDR3 is TGTGCCTGGAGTAATTACACCTCTGGGGCCAACGTCCTGACTTTC. Translation: CAWSNYTSGANVLTF.

The chain combines TRBV7-9 with TRBJ2-1; 14 bases agree with TRBD2. The CDR3 totals 16 residues. J was trimmed by 7 bases and V by 5 bases; bases with no gene match: 7. Per germline, CDR1 SEHNR and CDR2 FQNEAQ (reference sequence). DNA of the CDR3: TGTGCCAGCAGCCCAAAAGGACTAGCGGGAGGAAATGAGCAGTTCTTC. Translating gives CASSPKGLAGGNEQFF.

The chain uses TRBV7-9 and TRBJ1-2; TRBD1 agrees at 7 bases. V shed 6 bases and J 5 bases; nucleotides not matched to a gene: 12. Germline CDR1 is SEHNR and CDR2 is FQNEAQ (reference sequence). There are 15 residues in the CDR3. CDR3 loop: CASRGLGTDLYGYTF. As DNA, the CDR3 is TGTGCCAGCAGAGGACTAGGGACAGATCTTTATGGCTACACCTTC.

The chain carries TRBV9 and TRBJ1-2; 10 bases map to TRBD1. CDR3 length equals 17 residues. CDR1 SGDLS and CDR2 YYNGEE come from the germline V gene. V was pared by 1 base and J by 4 bases, with 10 bases of the junction left unmatched. The CDR3 spells CASSVSVGTGESYGYTF. As DNA, the CDR3 is TGTGCCAGCAGCGTATCGGTCGGGACAGGGGAATCCTATGGCTACACCTTC.